This T cell receptor (beta chain) came from a study of CD8 T cells in ankylosing spondylitis. General observations from the study: Disease-linked clones had a CD8+ phenotype and relatively low frequency in peripheral blood. A TCR beta motif of several highly homologous variants seemed to mark ankylosing spondylitis blood. The study looked at matched synovial fluid samples from ankylosing spondylitis patients. Disease-linked clones were reported to be significantly enriched there.

V lost 3 bases and J lost 5, with 12 bases in between. The CDR3 is 14 residues long. The germline CDR1 and CDR2 sequences are MNHEY and SMNVEV (reference sequence). This clonotype has only one observation. No antigen is known for it. Quantitative molecular-barcoded 5'-RACE generated the TCR beta libraries. One entry per CDR3 protein results from TCRdb running MiXCR on the 5' RACE reads. Of about 230,000 distinct CDR3 sequences listed, roughly 8.2% are singletons. This TCR was recovered from a female donor with ankylosing spondylitis or in good health (not recorded which). The chain carries TRBV27 and TRBJ2-3; D possibly corresponds to TRBD2 (6 bases). Sequences were obtained from blood, either unsorted or a sorted T cell fraction (not recorded which). The CDR3 nucleotides are TGTGCCAGCAGTTTGGGGACTCTCCGAGATACGCAGTATTTT. Translation gives CASSLGTLRDTQYF.